This TCR beta chain was found in a study of neoadjuvant nivolumab and ipilimumab in lung cancer. Notes on the study in general: Pretherapy blood TCR richness correlated positively with resected tumor richness.

CDR3 length: 16 amino acids. Per the germline V gene, CDR1 is MGHRA and CDR2 is YSYEKL. J lost 3 bases, V lost 0 bases, and 7 bases had no gene match. To note about this clone: Its antigen is as yet unknown.

Repertoires were generated with immunoSEQ multiplex PCR, while TCRdb's copy carries only in-frame clones and drops some. The table records tens of thousands of clones, roughly 91% of them present only once. The sequenced sample was blood, obtained before neoadjuvant nivolumab, alone or with ipilimumab. The chain links TRBV4-1 to TRBJ2-7; TRBD1 aligns across 8 bases. This receptor was obtained from an adult with non-small cell lung cancer. Some clones in this sample may be carry-over from other donors' samples. The CDR3 loop reads CASSQEIVDRVYEQYF. The CDR3 nucleotides are TGCGCCAGCAGCCAAGAGATTGTGGACAGGGTCTACGAGCAGTACTTC.